This TCR beta chain is drawn from a study of shared clonotypes between healthy human individuals. The study's findings and limits: Genetic and exposure-history diversity was limited by the few donors.

Ten immunoSEQ deep assay plates held the unsorted PBMC DNA. Generated by immunoSEQ multiplex PCR, the TCRdb table keeps only in-frame clones and is missing some. The sample includes fewer than 650,000 clones, 76% of them seen just once. Note on this clone: Antigen specificity is unknown.

Donors included only healthy HIV-negative adults lacking recent acute infections or vaccinations. CDR3 length: 17 amino acids. Germline lookup yields CDR1 MGHRA and CDR2 YSYEKL. V lost 1 base and J 5 bases, leaving 17 bases between the germline ends. This receptor was taken from a middle-aged woman in good health. Some clones in this sample may be carry-over from other donors' samples. The J gene is TRBJ2-2, the V gene TRBV4-1; no clear D. Sequenced sample: PBMCs. The CDR3 protein is CASSQGSQAIGTGELFF. CDR3 in DNA: TGCGCCAGCAGCCAAGGTTCTCAAGCGATAGGTACCGGGGAGCTGTTTTTT.